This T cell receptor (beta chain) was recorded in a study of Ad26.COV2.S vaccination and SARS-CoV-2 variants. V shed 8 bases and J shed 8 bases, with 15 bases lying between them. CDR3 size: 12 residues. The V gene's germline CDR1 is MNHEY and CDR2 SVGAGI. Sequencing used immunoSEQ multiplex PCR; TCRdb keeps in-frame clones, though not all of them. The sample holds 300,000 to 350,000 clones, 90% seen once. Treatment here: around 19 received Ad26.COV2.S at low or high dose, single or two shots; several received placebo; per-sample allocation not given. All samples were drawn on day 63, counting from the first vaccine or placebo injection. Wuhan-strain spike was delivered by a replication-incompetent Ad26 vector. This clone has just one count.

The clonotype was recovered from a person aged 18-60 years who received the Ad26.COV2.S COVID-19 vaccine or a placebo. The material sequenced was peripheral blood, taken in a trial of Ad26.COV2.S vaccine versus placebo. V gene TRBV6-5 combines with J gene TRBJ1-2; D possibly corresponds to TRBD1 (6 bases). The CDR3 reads CASGRGGSGYTF. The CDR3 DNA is TGTGCCAGCGGTCGGGGGGGCTCAGGCTACACCTTC.